Each of the 13 T cell receptor beta chains below was sequenced from the same sample in a study of blood T cells in healthy people across ages. Sample-barcoded 5' priming and a J-beta primer mix drove a second PCR of roughly 6 to 12 cycles. TCRdb used MiXCR to reprocess the 5' RACE reads, holding one entry per CDR3 protein. The data contain 600,000 to 1,000,000 distinct CDR3 sequences, 58% of them singletons. Input material: blood. These receptors came from a man younger than 40 in good health.

In this sample, this clonotype turned up once. The chain joins TRBV6-5 to TRBJ2-3; 11 nucleotides agree with TRBD2. Germline CDR1 is MNHEY and CDR2 is SVGAGI. CDR3 length: 16 residues. V dropped 5 bases and J dropped 3; count of bases not matched to a gene: 7. CDR3 protein: CASSPVAGGGTDTQYF. CDR3 coding DNA: TGTGCCAGCAGTCCAGTAGCGGGAGGGGGGACAGATACGCAGTATTTT.

Of note for this clonotype: Given a much more abundant clone one base away, this may be a read error. The V call is TRBV30, the J call TRBJ2-5; 11 positions match TRBD2. V shed 4 bases and J 11 bases; nucleotides not matched to a gene: 15. In germline, CDR1 is GTSNPN, CDR2 SVGIG (reference sequence). This CDR3 comprises 15 residues. The CDR3 DNA is TGTGCCTGGACCCCCGGGACTAGCGGACTCAATGAGCAGTACTTC. Protein: CAWTPGTSGLNEQYF. Looking up the rest from reference TRBV30 and TRBJ2-5 gives the full variable domain: SQTIHQWPATLVQPVGSPLSLECTVEGTSNPNLYWYRQAAGRGLQLLFYSVGIGQISSEVPQNLSASRPQDRQFILSSKKLLLSDSGFYLCAWTPGTSGLNEQYFGPGTRLLVL.

The gene calls are TRBV6-5 and TRBJ2-7; 9 bases agree with TRBD1. The CDR3 sequence is 16 residues long. Losses at the gene ends were 0 bases for V and 3 bases for J; bases not matched to a gene: 6. Germline values: CDR1 MNHEY, CDR2 SVGAGI. CDR3 nucleotide sequence: TGTGCCAGCAGTTACTCGACGGGACAGGGTGTCTACGAGCAGTACTTC. Translated: CASSYSTGQGVYEQYF.

V usage is TRBV29-1 and J usage is TRBJ2-4; D call uncertain. Near its end, the DNA agrees better with TRBJ2-5, so the J call may be wrong. Germline V gives CDR1 SQVTM, CDR2 ANQGSEA. The CDR3 consists of 11 residues. Written as DNA, the CDR3 is TGCAGCAGCAGCGTGGGGAAGACCCAGTACTTC. Protein: CSSSVGKTQYF.

The V and J genes are TRBV20-1 and TRBJ2-7; D remains unclear. V was trimmed by 3 bases and J by 1 base, leaving 16 bases between them. This CDR3 contains 15 residues. From germline, CDR1 is DFQATT and CDR2 SNEGSKA (reference sequence). The chain's CDR3 is CSARPWMVTSYEQYF. The DNA for the CDR3 is TGCAGTGCTAGGCCTTGGATGGTCACGTCCTACGAGCAGTACTTC.

The V and J genes are TRBV27 and TRBJ1-5; no reliable D call. Trimming removed 5 bases at V and 0 bases at J, with 14 bases between. Germline values: CDR1 MNHEY, CDR2 SMNVEV (reference sequence). The CDR3 extends over 16 amino acids. Written as DNA, the CDR3 is TGTGCCAGCAGTCCTTCACACGGTGATAGCAATCAGCCCCAGCATTTT. The encoded protein is CASSPSHGDSNQPQHF.

The V gene is TRBV28, the J gene TRBJ2-2; no clear D. Germline V gene sequence: CDR1 MDHEN, CDR2 SYDVKM. V gave up 6 bases and J gave up 3 bases, with 8 bases separating them. The CDR3 has 13 amino acids. Written as DNA, the CDR3 is TGTGCCAGCAGCCACTACCACACCGGGGAGCTGTTTTTT. Translating it yields CASSHYHTGELFF.

The V call is TRBV9, the J call TRBJ2-3; D remains unclear. The CDR3 sequence is 13 residues long. The germline V gene encodes CDR1 SGDLS and CDR2 YYNGEE. Trimming took off 0 bases at V and 8 bases at J, with 10 bases between the two ends. CDR3 region: CASSVEMTSTQYF. Written as DNA, the CDR3 is TGTGCCAGCAGCGTAGAAATGACCAGTACGCAGTATTTT. The variable domain in full, completed from reference TRBV9 and TRBJ2-3, reads DSGVTQTPKHLITATGQRVTLRCSPRSGDLSVYWYQQSLDQGLQFLIQYYNGEERAKGNILERFSAQQFPDLHSELNLSSLELGDSALYFCASSVEMTSTQYFGPGTRLTVL.

This clonotype is a singleton in its sample. V usage is TRBV28 and J usage is TRBJ1-4, with unresolved D. The germline V and J ends were trimmed by 5 bases and 4 bases, with 17 bases remaining between them. Germline V gene lookup returns CDR1 MDHEN and CDR2 SYDVKM. The CDR3 loop spans 16 amino acids. The CDR3 coding sequence is TGTGCCAGCAGTGGACCGACGGACTCCCTTAATGAAAAACTGTTTTTT. This codes for CASSGPTDSLNEKLFF.

This clonotype appeared once. The chain carries TRBV7-2 and TRBJ2-7, with 13 bases fitting TRBD2. Germline lookup yields CDR1 SGHTA and CDR2 FQGNSA. J lost 9 bases, V lost 5 bases, and 4 bases had no gene match. This CDR3 comprises 13 residues. CDR3 loop: CASSVGTSGMQYF. CDR3 in DNA: TGTGCCAGCAGCGTAGGGACTAGCGGGATGCAGTACTTC.

The sample holds a few counts of this clonotype. The chain carries TRBV6-1 and TRBJ1-2; TRBD1 agrees at 8 bases. Germline CDR1 reads MNHNS; CDR2 reads SASEGT. V shed 8 bases and J 7 bases; nucleotides not matched to a gene: 12. The CDR3 consists of 14 residues. DNA of the CDR3: TGTGCCAGCCCTACGACAGGGGATGCCGGTGGCTACACCTTC. This translates into CASPTTGDAGGYTF.

The chain's CDR3 is CASSFTPGDYGYTF. CDR3 nucleotides: TGTGCCAGCAGTTTTACCCCTGGGGACTATGGCTACACCTTC. The J gene is TRBJ1-2, the V gene TRBV12-3 or TRBV12-4; no definite D call. The CDR3 contains 14 residues. V was pared by 3 bases and J by 3 bases, with 11 bases between.

A few counts support this clonotype. V and J are TRBV28 and TRBJ2-1, with 9 bases fitting TRBD1. V shed 10 bases and J 8 bases; nucleotides not matched to a gene: 15. The CDR3 has 15 residues. Germline values: CDR1 MDHEN, CDR2 SYDVKM. CDR3 sequence: CATLGGQGWRHEQFF. Written as DNA, the CDR3 is TGTGCCACCCTTGGGGGACAGGGATGGAGGCATGAGCAGTTCTTC.